These 27 T cell receptor beta chains were all obtained from the same sample, sequenced in a study of tumor-infiltrating lymphocytes in glioblastoma multiforme. Multiple V-beta primers and a C-beta primer amplified TCRB from RNA. MiXCR, run by TCRdb on the multiplex PCR reads, gives a single entry per CDR3 protein. The table has under 15,000 distinct CDR3 sequences, almost 65% seen once. Sequenced material: brain tumor tissue. The receptors shown here come from a male donor with glioblastoma.

This chain joins TRBV20-1 and TRBJ2-7; TRBD2 matches 8 bases. Germline values: CDR1 DFQATT, CDR2 SNEGSKA (reference sequence). The junction had 9 bases not matched to a gene; V was cut back by 3 bases and J by 2 bases. The CDR3 has 15 residues. In DNA, the CDR3 is TGCAGTGCTAGGGGGGCGGGAGGCTTAACCTACGAGCAGTACTTC. The encoded protein is CSARGAGGLTYEQYF.

With respect to this clonotype: A single base separates this from a much larger clone, so it may be a read error. The chain uses TRBV30 and TRBJ1-2; D is ambiguous. The CDR3 contains 12 residues. CDR1 is GTSNPN, CDR2 SVGIG, per germline (reference sequence). The CDR3 nucleotides are TGTGCCTCCTCAGTCCAGGTTGGTGGCTGCACCTTC. Its translation: CASSVQVGGCTF.

Only a few counts were recorded for this clonotype. No conserved phenylalanine or tryptophan is present at the end of the CDR3, so a read error is the likely explanation. The limits of the CDR3 on the DNA are not certain, so only TCRdb's listed CDR3 is given. The chain links TRBV20-1 to TRBJ2-5; the D segment call TRBD2 is taken from the table without a DNA check. The CDR3 sequence runs 16 residues, both termini included. Germline V CDR1 and CDR2: DFQATT, SNEGSKA (reference sequence). The CDR3 sequence is CSARGTSGAARETRYY.

This clonotype is labeled as medium-sized. This chain links TRBV7-9 with TRBJ2-3; unclear D gene. The germline V and J ends were trimmed by 2 bases and 3 bases, with 15 bases remaining between them. The germline V gene encodes CDR1 SEHNR and CDR2 FQNEAQ (reference sequence). This CDR3 spans 16 amino acids. The CDR3 nucleotides read TGTGCCAGCAGCTTACCCGAATCGTCAGAGACAGATACGCAGTATTTT. Protein product: CASSLPESSETDTQYF.

Turning to this clonotype: The junction departs from germline at one end; a sequencing error may be responsible. This rearrangement joins TRBV6-1 to TRBJ1-5; D is ambiguous. CDR3 length: 17 residues. Germline CDR1 reads MNHNS; CDR2 reads SASEGT. CDR3 in amino acids: CASSLEKGRTYSQPHHF. CDR3 sequence (DNA): TGTGCCAGCAGCCTTGAAAAAGGGCGGACCTACAGTCAGCCCCACCATTTT.

This clonotype showed up just once. Relative to the germline gene, one junction end is altered; a read error may explain this. Written as DNA, the CDR3 is TGCGCCAGCAGTGTAAGCGGGAGGGGAACCGGGGAGATGTTTTTT. Translating gives CASSVSGRGTGEMFF. The chain is built from TRBV10-1 and TRBJ2-2, with TRBD2 matching 10 bases. The CDR3 loop spans 15 amino acids. Germline V CDR1 and CDR2: WNHNN, SYGVQD (reference sequence).

The chain recombines TRBV11-2 with TRBJ2-7; D remains unclear. Between the trimmed V and J ends, which lost 5 bases and 4 bases, there was a span of 12 bases. Germline V lookup: CDR1 SGHAT, CDR2 FQNNGV. The CDR3 contains 13 residues. The CDR3 sequence is CASSPGETYEQYF. In DNA form, the CDR3 reads TGTGCCAGCAGCCCCGGAGAAACTTACGAGCAGTACTTC.

The J gene is TRBJ2-5, the V gene TRBV5-4, with D unresolved. CDR1 is SGHNT and CDR2 is YYREEE in the germline V gene (reference sequence). V lost 2 bases, J lost 2 bases, and 13 bases lay in between. The CDR3 sequence is 15 residues long. In DNA, the CDR3 is TGTGCCAGCAGCTTTATGGTTCCACCGCAAGAGACCCAGTACTTC. Its protein is CASSFMVPPQETQYF. Together with reference TRBV5-4 and TRBJ2-5, the CDR3 gives the full variable domain: ETGVTQSPTHLIKTRGQQVTLRCSSQSGHNTVSWYQQALGQGPQFIFQYYREEENGRGNFPPRFSGLQFPNYSSELNVNALELDDSALYLCASSFMVPPQETQYFGPGTRLLVL.

CDR3: CASKGVLATGELFF. CDR3 DNA sequence: TGTGCCAGTAAAGGGGTTCTCGCCACCGGGGAGCTGTTTTTT. The V and J genes are TRBV19 and TRBJ2-2, with D possibly TRBD1 on 5 matching bases. Germline V gene data show CDR1 as LNHDA and CDR2 as SQIVND (reference sequence). The germline V and J ends were trimmed by 7 bases and 4 bases, with 13 bases remaining between them. The CDR3 covers 14 residues.

Concerning this clonotype: In this CDR3 the conserved last residue, phenylalanine or tryptophan, is missing, so a read error is likely. This chain links TRBV7-8 with TRBJ2-7; D is possibly TRBD1 (6 bases). Germline V CDR1 and CDR2: SGHVS, FQNEAQ. V shed 8 bases and J shed 5 bases, with 13 bases lying between them. The CDR3 has 12 amino acids. CDR3 sequence reads: CASGNRVHEQYS. CDR3 nucleotides: TGTGCCAGCGGCAACAGGGTCCACGAGCAGTACTCC.

This clonotype was detected only once. Since no conserved phenylalanine or tryptophan closes the CDR3, a read error is the likely cause. The rearrangement links TRBV5-1 to TRBJ2-5; maybe TRBD1 (5 bases). Looked up from germline, CDR1 is SGHRS and CDR2 is YFSETQ. CDR3 length equals 15 residues. CDR3 bases: TGCGCCGGCAGCTTGGACATGGGCAGGGAAGAGACCCAGTACTCC. It is translated as CAGSLDMGREETQYS.

For this clonotype: This clone may be a read error of a much larger clone one base away. The CDR3 end shows no conserved phenylalanine or tryptophan, and so a read error is likely. The V call is TRBV6-1, the J call TRBJ1-5; D not resolved. This CDR3 spans 14 amino acids. Germline CDR1 reads MNHNS; CDR2 reads SASEGT. V dropped 6 bases and J dropped 5 bases, with 14 bases sitting between them. CDR3 sequence (DNA): TGTGCCAGCAGAAGGGTCTGCGGGGATCAGCCCCAGCATTCT. It codes for CASRRVCGDQPQHS.

The V call is TRBV29-1, the J call TRBJ1-1; no clear D gene. Per the germline V gene, CDR1 is SQVTM and CDR2 is ANQGSEA. V gave up 7 bases and J gave up 0 bases, with 12 bases separating them. This CDR3 has 13 residues. CDR3 DNA: TGCAGCGCTCTGAAAGATATGAACACTGAAGCTTTCTTT. Translation gives CSALKDMNTEAFF.

The sample holds a few counts of this clonotype. The genes are TRBV6-5 and TRBJ2-2; D remains unclear. The ends were cut back, 2 bases at V and 6 bases at J, with 10 bases in the middle. Germline CDR1 and CDR2: MNHEY and SVGAGI. CDR3 length equals 14 residues. The CDR3 protein is CASSYGAPPGELFF. In DNA, the CDR3 is TGTGCCAGCAGTTACGGAGCACCCCCCGGGGAGCTGTTTTTT.

This clonotype is labeled as medium-sized. A much larger clone lies one base from this, so it may be a read error. The chain has TRBV11-2 and TRBJ2-7; tentative D call: TRBD2 (5 bases). CDR3 length equals 15 residues. Germline V gene lookup returns CDR1 SGHAT and CDR2 FQNNGV. CDR3: CASSFSSLALYEQHF. CDR3 coding DNA: TGTGCCAGCAGCTTCTCTAGCCTAGCACTATACGAGCAGCACTTC. Full variable domain (missing parts from reference TRBV11-2 and TRBJ2-7): EAGVAQSPRYKIIEKRQSVAFWCNPISGHATLYWYQQILGQGPKLLIQFQNNGVVDDSQLPKDRFSAERLKGVDSTLKIQPAKLEDSAVYLCASSFSSLALYEQHFGPGTRLTVT.

The rearrangement links TRBV6-1 to TRBJ2-6; no clear D. The CDR3 is made up of 13 amino acids. CDR1 and CDR2 from the germline V gene are MNHNS and SASEGT. V gave up 7 bases and J gave up 3 bases, with 7 bases separating them. The CDR3 DNA reads TGTGCCAGCAATCTGAATGGGGCCAACGTCCTGACTTTC. Translated, it gives CASNLNGANVLTF.

With regard to this clonotype: Without the conserved terminal phenylalanine or tryptophan, this CDR3 likely stems from a read error. No DNA is shown, since the ends of the CDR3 on it are uncertain; the CDR3 is the one TCRdb lists. V is TRBV11-1 and J is TRBJ2-7; TRBD1 is the table's D call, not checked against the DNA. Germline loops: CDR1 SGHAT, CDR2 FQDESV (reference sequence). The CDR3 is 12 residues long, counting both termini. This CDR3 reads CASSGQGREQYL.

In regard to this clonotype: Relative to the germline gene, one junction end is altered; a read error may explain this. The chain carries TRBV6-5 and TRBJ2-6; D gene unclear. CDR1 and CDR2 from the germline V gene are MNHEY and SVGAGI. The CDR3 contains 12 residues. CDR3 residues: CGSSQDANVLTF. The CDR3 DNA follows: TGTGGCAGCAGCCAGGATGCCAACGTCCTGACTTTC.

A few counts support this clonotype. The CDR3 carries no conserved terminal phenylalanine or tryptophan, so it likely arises from a read error. The genes are TRBV29-1 and TRBJ2-3; TRBD1 agrees at 7 bases. CDR1 is SQVTM, CDR2 ANQGSEA, per germline. CDR3 size: 15 residues. Losses at the gene ends were 3 bases for V and 1 base for J; bases not matched to a gene: 7. The CDR3 protein is CSVDGTGEGTDTQYL. The CDR3 DNA reads as TGCAGCGTTGATGGAACAGGGGAAGGCACAGATACGCAGTATCTT.

The J gene is TRBJ2-1, the V gene TRBV5-6; D is ambiguous. Germline CDR1 SGHDT, CDR2 YYEEEE. Trimming cost V 0 bases and J 7 bases, with 5 bases left between them. The CDR3 runs to 12 residues. The CDR3: CASSLGVNEQFF. The CDR3 DNA reads TGTGCCAGCAGCTTGGGGGTAAATGAGCAGTTCTTC.

The chain has TRBV19 and TRBJ2-3; the match to TRBD2 covers 8 bases. From germline, CDR1 is LNHDA and CDR2 SQIVND (reference sequence). This CDR3 has 15 residues. The junction had 6 bases not matched to a gene; V was cut back by 4 bases and J by 3 bases. CDR3: CASSKTSGRTDTQYF. The DNA of the CDR3 is TGTGCCAGTAGTAAAACTAGCGGCCGAACAGATACGCAGTATTTT. Filled out from reference TRBV19 and TRBJ2-3, the complete variable domain reads DGGITQSPKYLFRKEGQNVTLSCEQNLNHDAMYWYRQDPGQGLRLIYYSQIVNDFQKGDIAEGYSVSREKKESFPLTVTSAQKNPTAFYLCASSKTSGRTDTQYFGPGTRLTVL.

Worth noting for this clonotype: At one of its ends the junction is not consistent with the germline gene, which may arise from a read error. This chain connects TRBV10-3 to TRBJ1-5, with a tentative D call TRBD1 (6 bases). Per germline, CDR1 ENHRY and CDR2 SYGVKD. CDR3 size: 14 residues. DNA for the CDR3: TGTGCCAACAGTACAGGGAGAATTGAACAGCCCCAGCATTTT. Translating gives CANSTGRIEQPQHF.

Points on this clonotype: The junction shows a germline mismatch at one end, possibly a read error. This chain links TRBV20-1 with TRBJ2-7, with D possibly TRBD2 on 7 matching bases. CDR3 length: 13 residues. The germline gives CDR1 DFQATT, CDR2 SNEGSKA (reference sequence). This chain's CDR3 is CSAEGEGTYEQYF. The CDR3 DNA follows: TGCAGTGCTGAGGGGGAGGGGACCTACGAACAGTACTTC.

The chain uses TRBV29-1 and TRBJ2-7; the match to TRBD1 covers 7 bases. The CDR3 loop spans 12 amino acids. Germline assignment: CDR1 SQVTM and CDR2 ANQGSEA. This CDR3 reads CSAGTVGYEQYF. DNA of the CDR3: TGCAGTGCCGGGACAGTTGGATACGAGCAGTACTTC.

The chain uses TRBV7-3 and TRBJ2-1; TRBD2 agrees at 11 bases. Trimming cost V 1 base and J 1 base; bases outside gene matches: 9. The V gene's germline CDR1 is SGHTA and CDR2 FQGTGA. The CDR3 sequence is 19 residues long. CDR3 loop: CASSLNLAGGPSSYNEQFF. CDR3 sequence (DNA): TGTGCCAGCAGCTTAAACCTAGCGGGGGGTCCCTCTTCCTACAATGAGCAGTTCTTC. Full variable domain (missing parts from reference TRBV7-3 and TRBJ2-1): GAGVSQTPSNKVTEKGKYVELRCDPISGHTALYWYRQSLGQGPEFLIYFQGTGAADDSGLPNDRFFAVRPEGSVSTLKIQRTERGDSAVYLCASSLNLAGGPSSYNEQFFGPGTRLTVL.

This clonotype was counted between two and nine times. A much larger clonotype is one base distant, so this may be a read error. The V call is TRBV28, the J call TRBJ2-2; 9 positions agree with TRBD2. V shed 4 bases, J shed 3 bases, and the junction held 6 bases outside the gene matches. The V gene's germline CDR1 is MDHEN and CDR2 SYDVKM. The CDR3 is made up of 16 amino acids. The DNA for the CDR3 is TGTGCCAGCAGTTCTGGAGCGGGAGGACACACCGGGGAGCTGTTTTTT. Encoded protein: CASSSGAGGHTGELFF.

This clonotype was counted a few times. This sequence joins TRBV20-1 and TRBJ2-5, with D perhaps given as TRBD1 or TRBD2 (5 bases each). This CDR3 has 11 residues. Germline V gives CDR1 DFQATT, CDR2 SNEGSKA (reference sequence). Trimming took off 6 bases at V and 5 bases at J, with 10 bases between the two ends. Here the CDR3 reads CSAHWGETQYF. DNA of the CDR3: TGCAGTGCGCACTGGGGGGAGACCCAGTACTTC.